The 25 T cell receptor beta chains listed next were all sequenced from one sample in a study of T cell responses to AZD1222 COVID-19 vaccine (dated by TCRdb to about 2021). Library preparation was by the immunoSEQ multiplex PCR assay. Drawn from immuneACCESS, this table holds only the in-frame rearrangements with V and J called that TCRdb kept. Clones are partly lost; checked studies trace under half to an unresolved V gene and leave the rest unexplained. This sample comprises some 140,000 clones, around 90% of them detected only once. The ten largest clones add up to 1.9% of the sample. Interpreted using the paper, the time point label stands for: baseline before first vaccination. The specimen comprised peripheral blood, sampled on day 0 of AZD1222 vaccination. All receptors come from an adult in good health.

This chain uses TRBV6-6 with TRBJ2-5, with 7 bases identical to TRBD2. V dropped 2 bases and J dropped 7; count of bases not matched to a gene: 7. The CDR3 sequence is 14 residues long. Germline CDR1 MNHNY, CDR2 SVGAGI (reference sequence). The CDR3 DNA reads TGTGCCAGCAGTTACAGGCTAGCGGAGGGGACCCAGTACTTC. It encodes CASSYRLAEGTQYF.

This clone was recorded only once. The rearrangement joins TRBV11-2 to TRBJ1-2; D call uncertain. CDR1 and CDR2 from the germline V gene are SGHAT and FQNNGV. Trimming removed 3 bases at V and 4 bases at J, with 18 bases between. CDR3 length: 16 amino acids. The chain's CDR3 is CASSFVSAPTLYGYTF. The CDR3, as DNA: TGTGCCAGCAGCTTTGTTAGTGCTCCAACCCTCTATGGCTACACCTTC.

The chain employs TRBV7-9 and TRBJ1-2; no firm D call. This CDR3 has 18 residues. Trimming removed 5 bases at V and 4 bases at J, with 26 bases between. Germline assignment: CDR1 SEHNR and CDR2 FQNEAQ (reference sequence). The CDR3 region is CASSRPPGDSRSVYGYTF. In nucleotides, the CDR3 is TGTGCCAGCAGCCGCCCCCCTGGTGACTCCCGCTCCGTCTATGGCTACACCTTC.

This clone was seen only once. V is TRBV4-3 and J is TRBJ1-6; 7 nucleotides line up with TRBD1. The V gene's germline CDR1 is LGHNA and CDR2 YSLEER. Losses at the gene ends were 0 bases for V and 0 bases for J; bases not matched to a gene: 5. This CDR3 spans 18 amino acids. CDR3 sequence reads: CASSQDRGQISYNSPLHF. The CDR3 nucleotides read TGCGCCAGCAGCCAAGATCGGGGACAGATCTCCTATAATTCACCCCTCCACTTT.

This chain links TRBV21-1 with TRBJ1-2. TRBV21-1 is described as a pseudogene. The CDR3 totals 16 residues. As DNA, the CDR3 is TGTGCCAGCAGCAAAGCGACCCCAGTTTCCTCCTATGGCTACACCTTC. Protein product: CASSKATPVSSYGYTF.

Here the CDR3 reads CASSLTPRQGPTQEYEQYF. CDR3 coding DNA: TGTGCCAGCAGCTTGACCCCCCGACAGGGACCCACTCAAGAATACGAGCAGTACTTC. The chain links TRBV5-5 to TRBJ2-7; 7 nucleotides match TRBD1. Per the germline V gene, CDR1 is SGHKS and CDR2 is YYEKEE (reference sequence). Losses at the gene ends were 1 base for V and 4 bases for J; bases not matched to a gene: 20. The CDR3 loop spans 19 amino acids.

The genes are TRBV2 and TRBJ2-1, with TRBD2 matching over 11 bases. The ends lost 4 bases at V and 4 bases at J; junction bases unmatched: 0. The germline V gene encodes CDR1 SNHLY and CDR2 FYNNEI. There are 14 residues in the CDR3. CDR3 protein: CASSGTSGYNEQFF. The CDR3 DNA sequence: TGTGCCAGCAGTGGGACTAGCGGGTACAATGAGCAGTTCTTC.

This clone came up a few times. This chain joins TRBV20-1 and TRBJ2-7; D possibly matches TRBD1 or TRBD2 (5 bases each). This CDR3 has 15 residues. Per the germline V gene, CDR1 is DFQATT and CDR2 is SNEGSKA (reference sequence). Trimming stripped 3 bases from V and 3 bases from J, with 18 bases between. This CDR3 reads CSASPSRGGNYEQYF. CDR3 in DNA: TGCAGTGCTAGTCCTTCACGGGGCGGCAACTACGAGCAGTACTTC.

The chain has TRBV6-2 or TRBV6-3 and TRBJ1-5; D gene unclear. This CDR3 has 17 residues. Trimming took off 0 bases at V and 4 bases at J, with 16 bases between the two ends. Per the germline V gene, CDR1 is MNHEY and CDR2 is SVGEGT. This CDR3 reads CASSYSRASGWNQPQHF. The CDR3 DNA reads TGTGCCAGCAGTTACTCGAGGGCTTCGGGATGGAATCAGCCCCAGCATTTT.

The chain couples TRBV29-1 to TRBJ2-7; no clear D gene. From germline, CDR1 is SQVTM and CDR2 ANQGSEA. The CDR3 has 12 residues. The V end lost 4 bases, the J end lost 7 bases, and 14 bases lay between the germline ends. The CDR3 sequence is CSVGGVGLEQYF. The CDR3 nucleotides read TGCAGCGTTGGAGGAGTAGGGCTAGAGCAGTACTTC.

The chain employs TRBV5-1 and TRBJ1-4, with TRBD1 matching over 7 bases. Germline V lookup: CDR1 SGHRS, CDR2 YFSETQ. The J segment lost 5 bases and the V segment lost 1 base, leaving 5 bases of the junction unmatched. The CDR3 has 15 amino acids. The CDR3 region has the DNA TGCGCCAGCAGCTTGATTGGAGGGGGCAATGAAAAACTGTTTTTT. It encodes CASSLIGGGNEKLFF. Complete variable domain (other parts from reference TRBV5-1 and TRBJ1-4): KAGVTQTPRYLIKTRGQQVTLSCSPISGHRSVSWYQQTPGQGLQFLFEYFSETQRNKGNFPGRFSGRQFSNSRSEMNVSTLELGDSALYLCASSLIGGGNEKLFFGSGTQLSVL.

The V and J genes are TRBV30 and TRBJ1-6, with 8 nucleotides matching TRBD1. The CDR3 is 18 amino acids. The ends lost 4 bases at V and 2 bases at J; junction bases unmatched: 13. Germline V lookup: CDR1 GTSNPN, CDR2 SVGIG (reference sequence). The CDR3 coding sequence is TGTGCCTGGACGTCGGTCAGGGGGCTAGTCCCCTATAATTCACCCCTCCACTTT. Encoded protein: CAWTSVRGLVPYNSPLHF.

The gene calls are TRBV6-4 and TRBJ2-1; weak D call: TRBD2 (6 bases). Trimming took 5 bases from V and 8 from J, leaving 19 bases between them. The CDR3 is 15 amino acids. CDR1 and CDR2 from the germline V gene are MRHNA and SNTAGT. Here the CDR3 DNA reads TGTGCCAGCAGTAGGGGAGGCGGGCGAAGCGATGAGCAGTTCTTC. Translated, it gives CASSRGGGRSDEQFF.

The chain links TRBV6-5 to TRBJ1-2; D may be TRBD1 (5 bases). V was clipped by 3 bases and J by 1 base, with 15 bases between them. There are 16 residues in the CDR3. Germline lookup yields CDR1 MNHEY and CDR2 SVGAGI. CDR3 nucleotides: TGTGCCAGCAGTTATTTTATGGACACGATTAACTATGGCTACACCTTC. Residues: CASSYFMDTINYGYTF.

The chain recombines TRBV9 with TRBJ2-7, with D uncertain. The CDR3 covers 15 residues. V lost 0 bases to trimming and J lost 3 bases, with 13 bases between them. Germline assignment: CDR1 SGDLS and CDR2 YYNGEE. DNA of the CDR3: TGTGCCAGCAGCGTAGGATTTGGATCCTACTACGAGCAGTACTTC. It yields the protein CASSVGFGSYYEQYF. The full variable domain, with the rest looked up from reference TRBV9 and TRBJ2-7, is DSGVTQTPKHLITATGQRVTLRCSPRSGDLSVYWYQQSLDQGLQFLIQYYNGEERAKGNILERFSAQQFPDLHSELNLSSLELGDSALYFCASSVGFGSYYEQYFGPGTRLTVT.

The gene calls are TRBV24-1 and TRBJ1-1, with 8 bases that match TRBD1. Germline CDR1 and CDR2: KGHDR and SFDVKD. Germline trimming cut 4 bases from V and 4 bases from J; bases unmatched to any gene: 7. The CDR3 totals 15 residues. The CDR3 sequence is CATSERTGRGTEAFF. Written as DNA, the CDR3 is TGTGCCACCAGTGAGCGGACAGGGCGCGGCACTGAAGCTTTCTTT.

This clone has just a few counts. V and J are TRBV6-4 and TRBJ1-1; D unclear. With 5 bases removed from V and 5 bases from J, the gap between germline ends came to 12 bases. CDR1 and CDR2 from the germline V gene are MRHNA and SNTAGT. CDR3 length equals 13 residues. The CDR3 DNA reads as TGTGCCAGCAGTTCCGGACCAGCGACTGAAGCTTTCTTT. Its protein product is CASSSGPATEAFF.

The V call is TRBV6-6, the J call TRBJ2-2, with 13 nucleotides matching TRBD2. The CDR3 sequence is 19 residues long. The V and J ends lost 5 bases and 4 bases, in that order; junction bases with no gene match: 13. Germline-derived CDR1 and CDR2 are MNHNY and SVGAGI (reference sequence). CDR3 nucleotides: TGTGCCAGCAGTCCCTGGACTAGCGGGGGCCCCCAGGCCACCGGGGAGCTGTTTTTT. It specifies CASSPWTSGGPQATGELFF.

CDR3 in DNA: TGTGCCAGCAGCGCCGACAGGAGTTCCTATGGCTACACCTTC. Amino acids: CASSADRSSYGYTF. The chain has TRBV9 and TRBJ1-2; a weak D match, TRBD1 (6 bases). V lost 3 bases and J lost 4, with 13 bases in between. Germline CDR1 reads SGDLS; CDR2 reads YYNGEE. The CDR3 extends over 14 amino acids.

This CDR3 reads CAISPRQEQETQYF. CDR3 nucleotides: TGTGCCATCAGTCCACGCCAGGAACAAGAGACCCAGTACTTC. V gene TRBV10-3 combines with J gene TRBJ2-5; no firm D call. V was shortened by 5 bases and J by 2 bases, with 12 bases between the two germline ends. Germline values: CDR1 ENHRY, CDR2 SYGVKD. The CDR3 is 14 amino acids.

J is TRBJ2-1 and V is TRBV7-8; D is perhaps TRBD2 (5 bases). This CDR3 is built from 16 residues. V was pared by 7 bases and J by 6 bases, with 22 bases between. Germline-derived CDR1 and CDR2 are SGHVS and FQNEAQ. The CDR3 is CASIPGRGIFGNEQFF. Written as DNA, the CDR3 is TGTGCCAGCATCCCGGGGAGAGGGATATTTGGCAATGAGCAGTTCTTC.

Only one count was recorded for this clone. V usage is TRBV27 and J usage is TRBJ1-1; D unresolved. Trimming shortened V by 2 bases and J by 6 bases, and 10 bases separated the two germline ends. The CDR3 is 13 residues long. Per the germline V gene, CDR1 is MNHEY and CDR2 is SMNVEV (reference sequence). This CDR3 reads CASSLSSAAEAFF. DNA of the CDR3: TGTGCCAGCAGTTTAAGTTCGGCGGCTGAAGCTTTCTTT.

CDR3 coding DNA: TGTGCCAGCAGTTACTCGTCCGGGATGTTACGTGGCTACACCTTC. Residues: CASSYSSGMLRGYTF. J is TRBJ1-2 and V is TRBV6-5; D is undetermined. Looked up from germline, CDR1 is MNHEY and CDR2 is SVGAGI. This CDR3 spans 15 amino acids. Trimming stripped 0 bases from V and 7 bases from J, with 15 bases between.

CDR3 region: CASSLERVSGNTIYF. The CDR3, as DNA: TGTGCCAGCAGCTTAGAAAGGGTCTCTGGAAACACCATATATTTT. The J gene is TRBJ1-3, the V gene TRBV11-3; D remains unclear. V was pared by 0 bases and J by 0 bases, with 6 bases between. Per germline, CDR1 SGHNT and CDR2 YENEEA. CDR3 length: 15 amino acids.

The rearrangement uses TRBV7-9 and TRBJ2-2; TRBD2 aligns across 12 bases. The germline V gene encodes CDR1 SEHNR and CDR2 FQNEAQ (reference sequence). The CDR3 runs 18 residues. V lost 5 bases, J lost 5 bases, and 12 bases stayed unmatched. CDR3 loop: CASSPTTGTSGSTGELFF. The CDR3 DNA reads TGTGCCAGCAGCCCAACCACCGGGACTAGCGGGTCGACCGGGGAGCTGTTTTTT.